The T cell receptor beta chain described here comes from a study of human T cells and chemical hapten exposure. Background on the study: Application of 0.01% DPC to the upper back was done by patch test, with a reading at 6 days.

This clonotype came up a few times. Its cognate antigen is unknown. General study points: Significantly more large CDR3 similarity clusters were formed by expanded TCRs than by controls.

Regarding time point: patch test 1, 2 weeks after DPC sensitization. Treatment described: therapeutic diphenylcyclopropenone sensitization with weekly scalp DPC. Researchers sampled blood before each patch test went on. TCRdb analysed the RACE reads with MiXCR anew, one entry per CDR3 protein. The data hold 380,000 or so distinct CDR3 sequences, with 4% to 5.5% observed a single time. Germline trimming cut 6 bases from V and 7 bases from J; bases unmatched to any gene: 7. The CDR3 consists of 14 residues. This TCR was sampled from a woman in her forties or fifties with alopecia areata. Some clones in this sample may be carry-over from other donors' samples. This sample comprised whole blood, obtained in connection with sensitization to the hapten diphenylcyclopropenone (DPC). The chain couples TRBV12-3 or TRBV12-4 to TRBJ1-5; 9 bases agree with TRBD1. The CDR3 protein is CASSSDRGAQPQHF. The CDR3 bases are TGTGCCAGCAGCTCAGACAGGGGGGCCCAGCCCCAGCATTTT.